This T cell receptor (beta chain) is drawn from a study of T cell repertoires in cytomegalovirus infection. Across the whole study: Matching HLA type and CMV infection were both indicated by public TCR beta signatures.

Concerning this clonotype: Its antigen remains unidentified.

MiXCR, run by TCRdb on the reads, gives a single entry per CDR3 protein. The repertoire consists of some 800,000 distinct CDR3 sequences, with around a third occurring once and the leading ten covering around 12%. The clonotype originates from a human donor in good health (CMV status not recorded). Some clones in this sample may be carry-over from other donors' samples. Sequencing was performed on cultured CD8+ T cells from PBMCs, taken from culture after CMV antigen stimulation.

Here the CDR3 reads CASSYYRSWELFF. CDR3 in DNA: TGTGCCAGCAGTTACTACAGGAGTTGGGAGCTGTTTTTT. The J gene is TRBJ2-2, the V gene TRBV6-6, with D possibly being TRBD1 (5 bases). CDR3 size: 13 residues. The germline V gene has CDR1 MNHNY and CDR2 SVGAGI (reference sequence). Between the trimmed V and J ends, which lost 1 base and 9 bases, there was a span of 9 bases.